The rows below give T cell receptor beta chains drawn from one sample of a study of regulatory T cells in long-lasting Graves disease. Via MiXCR, TCRdb re-called the multiplex PCR reads, giving one row per CDR3 protein. The sample lists approximately 400,000 distinct CDR3 sequences; 23% were seen once. The material was peripheral blood mononuclear cells (PBMCs), obtained when the disease was refractory, from a patient treated with antithyroid drugs. These receptors all come from a middle-aged woman with Graves disease. The conserved cysteine and the conserved F or W are not part of the CDR3 here. The order of the fields is V gene, D gene, J gene, CDR3 protein. The D gene is left open where the match is weak.

TRBV2	TRBD1	TRBJ2-1	ASRPGTGLENEQF
TRBV20-1	TRBD2	TRBJ2-2	SARDARVAGATGELF
TRBV6-2/TRBV6-3	TRBD1	TRBJ1-5	ASSGTLDRASNQPQH
TRBV19	TRBD2	TRBJ2-7	ASSTSTGTSGDYEQY
TRBV19	.	TRBJ1-2	ASSETFYGYT
TRBV11-2	.	TRBJ2-5	ASSLGDTIETQY
TRBV20-1	TRBD2	TRBJ2-7	SARDRLAGLSYEQY
TRBV24-1	.	TRBJ2-7	ATSAGTGLGSYEQY
TRBV29-1	.	TRBJ2-3	SVEVWRLGLGTGDTQY
TRBV27	TRBD2	TRBJ2-5	ASSPGTSGRETQY
TRBV6-1	TRBD2	TRBJ2-5	ASTPSGRTQETQY
TRBV3-1	.	TRBJ2-5	ASSPLGLPRTQY
TRBV2	.	TRBJ1-1	ASNPEVQGTEAF
TRBV7-9	TRBD1	TRBJ2-7	ASSARDRDPYEQY
TRBV10-3	.	TRBJ2-2	AISESGSWELF
TRBV20-1	TRBD1	TRBJ1-5	SAGDSNQPQH
TRBV10-3	.	TRBJ1-5	AISAERSQPQH
TRBV6-9	.	TRBJ2-3	ASSYWASFSTDTQY
TRBV28	.	TRBJ1-5	ASSTGLFRDQPQH
TRBV18	.	TRBJ2-5	ASSPPFGLQETQY
TRBV5-1	.	TRBJ1-1	ASSLVHMNTEAF
TRBV5-1	.	TRBJ2-7	ASSPSIGSGLSYEQY
TRBV19	.	TRBJ2-7	ASSMLGTGTEQY
TRBV7-8	TRBD1	TRBJ2-1	ASSPTRDRDYNEQF
TRBV7-9	TRBD1	TRBJ2-7	ASSSGQKRVYEQY
TRBV28	.	TRBJ1-6	ASSPSPQGRSPLH
TRBV30	.	TRBJ1-1	AWSVLGGQTEAF
TRBV19	.	TRBJ1-1	ASSMGVATEAF
TRBV2	TRBD2	TRBJ2-3	ASKVVLAGAGTQY
TRBV29-1	.	TRBJ2-3	SVEFQTAQY
TRBV6-1	.	TRBJ1-5	ASNLGGFQQPQH